Following are 2 T cell receptor beta chains from one sample sequenced in a study of shared clonotypes between healthy human individuals. Data came from immunoSEQ multiplex PCR; TCRdb stores just in-frame clones and leaves some out. The repertoire holds 1,400,000 or so clones, with roughly 98.5% as singletons. The sequencing sample was made of naive CD4+ T cells sorted from blood. Specified subset: CD45RA+ positively selected. The receptors were gathered from a man younger than 40 in good health.

The chain uses TRBV28 and TRBJ1-1; tentatively, D is TRBD1 (5 bases). V lost 3 bases to trimming and J lost 0 bases, with 11 bases between them. Germline CDR1 and CDR2: MDHEN and SYDVKM. This CDR3 has 15 residues. In DNA form, the CDR3 reads TGTGCCAGCAGTTTTGGGGGGTTGGTGAACACTGAAGCTTTCTTT. Translated, it gives CASSFGGLVNTEAFF.

The chain carries TRBV29-1 and TRBJ2-1, with TRBD2 matching over 7 bases. The germline V gene encodes CDR1 SQVTM and CDR2 ANQGSEA. CDR3 length: 14 residues. V gave up 2 bases and J gave up 6 bases; unmatched junction bases: 7. This CDR3 reads CSVEIGGSVNEQFF. The CDR3 DNA reads as TGCAGCGTTGAAATTGGCGGGAGTGTCAATGAGCAGTTCTTC.